A selection of T cell receptor beta chains follows, all from one sample in a study of shared clonotypes between healthy human individuals. Sequenced by immunoSEQ multiplex PCR; TCRdb stores in-frame clones only, minus some. The sample has 2 million to 2.5 million clones; around 92% are singletons. Material for sequencing was naive CD4+ T cells from PBMCs. These receptors were taken from a man younger than 35 in good health. Some clones in this sample may be carry-over from other donors' samples. Both conserved end residues are part of each CDR3. Each record gives: J gene, V gene, CDR3 length, CDR3 protein.

TRBJ2-2 | TRBV2 | 16 | CASSLGQGDTVGELFF
TRBJ2-3 | TRBV19 | 17 | CASSIWRLAGGADTQYF
TRBJ2-1 | TRBV5-1 | 14 | CASSLVGFYNEQFF
TRBJ1-6 | TRBV27 | 15 | CARDSGTGEHSPLHF
TRBJ2-5 | TRBV9 | 14 | CASSVAPGRETQYF
TRBJ1-1 | TRBV30 | 15 | CAWSLRLLLNTEAFF
TRBJ2-1 | TRBV6-1 | 12 | CASTKGVLEQFF
TRBJ2-3 | TRBV7-2 | 16 | CASSLGLAGVGDTQYF
TRBJ2-3 | TRBV6-6 | 15 | CASSYVARGTDTQYF
TRBJ2-6 | TRBV5-4 | 15 | CASSKQGFGANVLTF
TRBJ1-3 | TRBV28 | 12 | CASSVLGNTIYF
TRBJ2-7 | TRBV5-1 | 14 | CASSLGTGANEQYF
TRBJ2-3 | TRBV6-1 | 20 | CASSGTVETSGRARLDTQYF
TRBJ1-5 | TRBV5-1 | 15 | CASSQGAGGNQPQHF
TRBJ2-3 | TRBV18 | 16 | CASSPNSAQGTDTQYF
TRBJ2-3 | TRBV5-1 | 15 | CASSLDGASTDTQYF
TRBJ1-1 | TRBV7-9 | 14 | CASSAWTGNTEAFF
TRBJ2-7 | TRBV5-6 | 14 | CASSLGGTAYEQYF
TRBJ1-4 | TRBV29-1 | 14 | CSAAGRGEVEKLFF
TRBJ2-1 | TRBV11-2 | 15 | CASSGPGSPYNEQFF
TRBJ2-7 | TRBV6-5 | 15 | CASSYQDRGTYEQYF
TRBJ2-7 | TRBV19 | 13 | CASRRDRAGEQYF
TRBJ2-7 | TRBV6-5 | 14 | CASSFDRGSYEQYF
TRBJ2-7 | TRBV25-1 | 13 | CASSGDSSYEQYF
TRBJ1-3 | TRBV28 | 14 | CASTQDRGSNTIYF
TRBJ1-1 | TRBV19 | 15 | CASSQGGGGGTEAFF
TRBJ2-1 | TRBV6-1 | 14 | CASRKTSGSNEQFF
TRBJ2-7 | TRBV9 | 17 | CASSVGGTSGRAVEQYF
TRBJ2-4 | TRBV14 | 17 | CASSQDRGLAGGNIQYF
TRBJ1-1 | TRBV5-1 | 13 | CASSFGASTEAFF
TRBJ2-3 | TRBV7-9 | 16 | CASSPGPAGAGDTQYF
TRBJ2-7 | TRBV29-1 | 14 | CSVGGGSQFYEQYF
TRBJ2-7 | TRBV19 | 14 | CASSKYGQRYEQYF
TRBJ1-4 | TRBV30 | 15 | CAWTETGAVLEKLFF
TRBJ2-7 | TRBV9 | 15 | CASSGPGHFPGEQYF
TRBJ1-5 | TRBV18 | 13 | CASAGAVNQPQHF
TRBJ2-7 | TRBV10-3 | 13 | CAIRETGGGAQYF
TRBJ2-7 | TRBV20-1 | 11 | CSASHSSEQYF
TRBJ1-1 | TRBV11-2 | 13 | CASSLSGRTEAFF
TRBJ2-3 | TRBV28 | 15 | CASKDGSLGPDTQYF
TRBJ2-2 | TRBV5-1 | 17 | CASSPNIGPPNTGELFF
TRBJ1-4 | TRBV10-3 | 12 | CAISESSEKLFF